This TCR beta chain was found in a study of blood T cell repertoires in COVID-19. Study as a whole: COVID-19 samples, acute and convalescent, were from the United States, Italy and Spain. PBMCs, B-cell-depleted T cells, or T cells were the source of the cDNA or gDNA that made up the material.

The germline V gene has CDR1 KGHDR and CDR2 SFDVKD. J lost 5 bases, V lost 6 bases, and 5 bases had no gene match. This CDR3 has 14 amino acids. Original analysis: Quantification of nucleated cells was approximated via reference gene primer amplification. Sequenced by immunoSEQ multiplex PCR; TCRdb stores in-frame clones only, minus some. V and J calls and clone size follow that table, whereas D and trimming were derived from the DNA. The top ten hold approximately 3.6% of the sample, which has some 130,000 clones, roughly 85% seen once. V gene TRBV24-1 combines with J gene TRBJ2-1, with TRBD2 matching 8 bases. Sequenced: peripheral blood. The sequence was collected from a man in his 60s with acute or convalescent COVID-19. The CDR3 is CATSPAGANNEQFF. DNA of the CDR3: TGTGCCACCAGTCCAGCGGGAGCCAACAATGAGCAGTTCTTC.